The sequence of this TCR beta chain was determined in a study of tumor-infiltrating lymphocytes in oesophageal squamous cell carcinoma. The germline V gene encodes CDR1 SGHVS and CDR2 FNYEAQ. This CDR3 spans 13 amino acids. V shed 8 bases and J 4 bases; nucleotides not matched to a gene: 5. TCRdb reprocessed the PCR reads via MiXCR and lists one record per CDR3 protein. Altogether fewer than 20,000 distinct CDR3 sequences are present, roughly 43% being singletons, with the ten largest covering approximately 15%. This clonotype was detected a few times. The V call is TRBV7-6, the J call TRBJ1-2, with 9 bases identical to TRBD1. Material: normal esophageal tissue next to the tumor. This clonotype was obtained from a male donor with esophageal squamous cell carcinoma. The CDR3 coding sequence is TGTGCCAGCCCTTCGGGACAGGGCTATGGCTACACCTTC. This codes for CASPSGQGYGYTF.